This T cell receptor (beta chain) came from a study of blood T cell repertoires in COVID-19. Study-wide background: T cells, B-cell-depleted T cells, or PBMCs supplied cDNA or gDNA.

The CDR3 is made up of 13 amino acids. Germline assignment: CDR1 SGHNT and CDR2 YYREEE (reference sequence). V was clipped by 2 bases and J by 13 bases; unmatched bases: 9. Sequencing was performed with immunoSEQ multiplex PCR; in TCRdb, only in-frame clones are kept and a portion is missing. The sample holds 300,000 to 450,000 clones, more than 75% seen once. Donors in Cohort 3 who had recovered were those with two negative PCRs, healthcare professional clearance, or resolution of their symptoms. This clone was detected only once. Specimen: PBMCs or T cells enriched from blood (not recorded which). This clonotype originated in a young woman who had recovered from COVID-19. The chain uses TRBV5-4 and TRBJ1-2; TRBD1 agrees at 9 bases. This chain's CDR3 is CASSFGTGQDLTF. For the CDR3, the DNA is TGTGCCAGCAGCTTCGGGACAGGGCAGGATCTCACCTTC.